Shown below are 5 T cell receptor beta chains from a single sample sequenced in a study of molecular identifiers for immune sequencing clone quantification. TCRdb fed the PCR reads into MiXCR, producing one record per CDR3 protein. Among around 40,000 distinct CDR3 sequences listed, 19% were seen once. Sequencing was performed on naive CD8+ T cells from blood, with Jurkat cell RNA spiked in. Stated subset: FACS-sorted CD8+CD4-CCR7+CD45RA+ naive T cells. Receptor source: a human donor in good health. Some libraries in this study had Jurkat cell RNA spiked in.

This clonotype was detected ten times or more. The genes are TRBV6-5 and TRBJ1-1; D not resolved. Trimming pared 2 bases from V and 2 bases from J, leaving 6 bases between. Germline CDR1 reads MNHEY; CDR2 reads SVGAGI. The CDR3 runs 13 residues. This CDR3 reads CASSYEGNTEAFF. The CDR3 region has the DNA TGTGCCAGCAGTTACGAGGGTAACACTGAAGCTTTCTTT.

With respect to this clonotype: This may arise from a read error, as a much more abundant clone is one base away. This chain connects TRBV4-3 to TRBJ2-7, with no clear D. The CDR3 has 15 residues. Germline lookup yields CDR1 LGHNA and CDR2 YSLEER. The CDR3 coding sequence is TGCGCCAGCAGCCAAGATCGATTAAGTATCTACGTGCAGTACTTC. Translated, it gives CASSQDRLSIYVQYF.

In its sample, this clonotype ranks as medium-sized. V usage is TRBV5-5 and J usage is TRBJ2-3, with D perhaps TRBD1 (5 bases). Looked up from germline, CDR1 is SGHKS and CDR2 is YYEKEE (reference sequence). This CDR3 contains 15 residues. V was trimmed by 6 bases and J by 2 bases, leaving 16 bases between them. DNA of the CDR3: TGTGCCAGCATAGCCTCGCAGGGCTTCACAGATACGCAGTATTTT. As protein: CASIASQGFTDTQYF.

This clonotype was detected ten times or more. This rearrangement joins TRBV12-3 or TRBV12-4 to TRBJ2-3; D is perhaps TRBD1 (6 bases). The CDR3 is made up of 17 amino acids. V was cut by 6 bases and J by 1 base, with 20 bases left in between. The CDR3 region has the DNA TGTGCCAGCAGCCCAAGCAGCAGGGGCGTCGGCACAGATACGCAGTATTTT. As protein: CASSPSSRGVGTDTQYF.

This clonotype was detected a few times. The chain links TRBV6-5 to TRBJ2-1; no definite D call. CDR1 is MNHEY, CDR2 SVGAGI, per germline. The CDR3 consists of 11 residues. V was clipped by 6 bases and J by 5 bases, with 5 bases between them. The CDR3 DNA sequence: TGTGCCAGCAGAGTAAACAATGAGCAGTTCTTC. Residues: CASRVNNEQFF.